These 28 T cell receptor beta chains came from one sample sequenced in a study of shared clonotypes between healthy human individuals. Measured with immunoSEQ multiplex PCR; TCRdb has only the in-frame clones, and not every one. The sample lists roughly 2.4 million clones, approximately 94% seen once, with roughly 0.13% in the top ten. Material: naive CD4+ T cells sorted from blood. Subset noted: CD45RA+ positively selected. The origin of the receptors is a man aged 18-30 years in good health.

This clone came up once. V gene TRBV5-1 combines with J gene TRBJ2-1; 8 bases agree with TRBD2. Unmatched junction bases numbered 11, after V lost 0 bases and J lost 6 bases. This CDR3 has 17 amino acids. The germline gives CDR1 SGHRS, CDR2 YFSETQ. This chain's CDR3 is CASSLVLAGGVGNEQFF. DNA of the CDR3: TGCGCCAGCAGCTTGGTATTGGCGGGAGGAGTGGGCAATGAGCAGTTCTTC.

This rearrangement joins TRBV10-3 to TRBJ1-5, with 8 positions matching TRBD1. Germline loops: CDR1 ENHRY, CDR2 SYGVKD. After removal of 1 base from V and 4 bases from J, the junction contained 3 bases not matched to a gene. This CDR3 has 15 amino acids. DNA of the CDR3: TGTGCCATCAGTGAGTGGGACAGGACTAATCAGCCCCAGCATTTT. Translated: CAISEWDRTNQPQHF.

The rearrangement uses TRBV15 and TRBJ2-7, with 8 bases fitting TRBD1. The V and J ends lost 0 bases and 0 bases, in that order; junction bases with no gene match: 7. Germline V gene data show CDR1 as LNHNV and CDR2 as YYDKDF (reference sequence). The CDR3 totals 17 residues. The CDR3 nucleotides are TGTGCCACCAGCAGAGATGAGAGACAGGGGCCCTCCTACGAGCAGTACTTC. This codes for CATSRDERQGPSYEQYF.

The chain links TRBV5-5 to TRBJ1-2, with 8 bases matching TRBD1. V dropped 0 bases and J dropped 7; count of bases not matched to a gene: 11. This CDR3 has 16 amino acids. CDR1 and CDR2 (germline): SGHKS, YYEKEE (reference sequence). The DNA of the CDR3 is TGTGCCAGCAGCTTGGCTCCCACAGGGGGGGACGGTGGCTACACCTTC. This translates into CASSLAPTGGDGGYTF.

This chain links TRBV4-3 with TRBJ2-7; TRBD1 agrees at 7 bases. The CDR3 covers 15 residues. J was trimmed by 3 bases and V by 0 bases; bases with no gene match: 5. Germline V lookup: CDR1 LGHNA, CDR2 YSLEER. The CDR3 region is CASSQDLGQNYEQYF. For the CDR3, the DNA is TGCGCCAGCAGCCAAGATCTGGGACAGAACTACGAGCAGTACTTC.

The rearrangement uses TRBV30 and TRBJ1-6; D might be TRBD1 (5 bases). The germline gives CDR1 GTSNPN, CDR2 SVGIG (reference sequence). Trimming took off 3 bases at V and 0 bases at J, with 15 bases between the two ends. The CDR3 has 17 amino acids. In DNA form, the CDR3 reads TGTGCCTGGAGAAAGGGACTGACGAGCTCCTATAATTCACCCCTCCACTTT. This gives the protein CAWRKGLTSSYNSPLHF. The complete variable domain, with remaining parts taken from reference TRBV30 and TRBJ1-6, reads SQTIHQWPATLVQPVGSPLSLECTVEGTSNPNLYWYRQAAGRGLQLLFYSVGIGQISSEVPQNLSASRPQDRQFILSSKKLLLSDSGFYLCAWRKGLTSSYNSPLHFGNGTRLTVT.

The CDR3 nucleotides read TGTGCCAGCAGCTTTTTGGGGGCGGGGAACACTGAAGCTTTCTTT. Residues: CASSFLGAGNTEAFF. This chain links TRBV5-6 with TRBJ1-1; the D gene is possibly TRBD1 (6 bases). Trimming took off 2 bases at V and 1 base at J, with 12 bases between the two ends. This CDR3 spans 15 amino acids. Germline-derived CDR1 and CDR2 are SGHDT and YYEEEE.

The chain employs TRBV5-1 and TRBJ2-1; 12 bases are a match to TRBD2. The CDR3 is made up of 17 amino acids. Germline V gene sequence: CDR1 SGHRS, CDR2 YFSETQ. With 0 bases clipped from V and 9 bases from J, the junction kept 10 bases outside the gene matches. The CDR3 region has the DNA TGCGCCAGCAGCTTGGCCTCGCCTAGCGGGGGGGTTGGTGAGCAGTTCTTC. The encoded protein is CASSLASPSGGVGEQFF.

J is TRBJ2-2 and V is TRBV5-1; D may correspond to TRBD1 or TRBD2 (5 bases each). V gave up 3 bases and J gave up 4 bases, with 16 bases separating them. The CDR3 consists of 16 residues. CDR1 and CDR2 from the germline V gene are SGHRS and YFSETQ. For the CDR3, the DNA is TGCGCCAGCAGCTCGAAGGGGACCATATCCACCGGGGAGCTGTTTTTT. Translated, it gives CASSSKGTISTGELFF.

The CDR3: CASSLEPGGELFF. CDR3 coding DNA: TGTGCCAGCAGCTTAGAGCCCGGTGGGGAGCTGTTTTTT. The chain links TRBV11-3 to TRBJ2-2; D uncertain. Trimming pared 0 bases from V and 8 bases from J, leaving 7 bases between. CDR1 is SGHNT and CDR2 is YENEEA in the germline V gene. CDR3 length: 13 amino acids.

V and J are TRBV30 and TRBJ2-2; the D call may be TRBD1 or TRBD2 (5 bases each). The V and J ends lost 4 bases and 8 bases respectively, with 17 bases between them. The CDR3 length is 14 residues. Per germline, CDR1 GTSNPN and CDR2 SVGIG (reference sequence). The CDR3 nucleotides read TGTGCCTGGACCCGGGACCACGGATCTGGGGAGCTGTTTTTT. Translated, it gives CAWTRDHGSGELFF.

This chain connects TRBV6-5 to TRBJ2-7; D is unresolved. This CDR3 has 14 amino acids. V dropped 10 bases and J dropped 2 bases, with 18 bases sitting between them. CDR1 and CDR2 from the germline V gene are MNHEY and SVGAGI. The CDR3 sequence is CATRVRIQAYEQYF. The CDR3 region has the DNA TGTGCCACCCGAGTCAGGATTCAGGCCTACGAGCAGTACTTC.

V gene TRBV11-2 combines with J gene TRBJ2-1, with a possible D match to TRBD1 (5 bases). Trimming removed 6 bases from V and 4 bases from J, with 7 bases in between. Germline values: CDR1 SGHAT, CDR2 FQNNGV. The CDR3 is 12 residues long. The CDR3 spells CASRRQYNEQFF. CDR3 in DNA: TGTGCCAGCAGACGACAGTACAATGAGCAGTTCTTC.

V is TRBV5-6 and J is TRBJ1-1; D is unresolved. Trimming took 4 bases from V and 0 from J, leaving 7 bases between them. The CDR3 runs 13 residues. The V gene's germline CDR1 is SGHDT and CDR2 YYEEEE. In nucleotides, the CDR3 is TGTGCCAGCAGCCAGACACTGAACACTGAAGCTTTCTTT. Its protein is CASSQTLNTEAFF.

This clone was seen more than once but under ten times. This chain uses TRBV6-1 with TRBJ1-6; the D gene is possibly TRBD1 (5 bases). Trimming left V 1 base short and J 9 bases short, with 13 bases between. Germline CDR1 is MNHNS and CDR2 is SASEGT. The CDR3 totals 15 residues. For the CDR3, the DNA is TGTGCCAGCAGTGAAGAAGAGGGGTATCGTTCACCCCTCCACTTT. Residues: CASSEEEGYRSPLHF.

Turning to this clone: The sample carries other DNA sequences with the same CDR3. The chain is built from TRBV18 and TRBJ1-1; D possibly corresponds to TRBD1 (6 bases). Germline V lookup: CDR1 KGHSH, CDR2 LQKENI. The V end was cut by 5 bases, the J end by 0 bases, with 10 bases between. The CDR3 consists of 14 residues. In nucleotides, the CDR3 is TGTGCCAGCTCATTACAGGGCCTGAACACTGAAGCTTTCTTT. The encoded protein is CASSLQGLNTEAFF. Supplemented by reference TRBV18 and TRBJ1-1, the full variable domain reads NAGVMQNPRHLVRRRGQEARLRCSPMKGHSHVYWYRQLPEEGLKFMVYLQKENIIDESGMPKERFSAEFPKEGPSILRIQQVVRGDSAAYFCASSLQGLNTEAFFGQGTRLTVV.

The rearrangement links TRBV7-9 to TRBJ2-3; possibly TRBD2 for D (5 bases). V was cut by 3 bases and J by 5 bases, with 18 bases left in between. The CDR3 runs to 16 residues. Germline loops: CDR1 SEHNR, CDR2 FQNEAQ (reference sequence). CDR3 coding DNA: TGTGCCAGCAGCTTCCGCCTTGAGGGAGCAGGAGATACGCAGTATTTT. Translation gives CASSFRLEGAGDTQYF. The full variable domain, in which reference TRBV7-9 and TRBJ2-3 provide the parts outside the CDR3, is DTGVSQNPRHKITKRGQNVTFRCDPISEHNRLYWYRQTLGQGPEFLTYFQNEAQLEKSRLLSDRFSAERPKGSFSTLEIQRTEQGDSAMYLCASSFRLEGAGDTQYFGPGTRLTVL.

The chain couples TRBV28 to TRBJ2-2, with D perhaps matching TRBD1 (5 bases). This CDR3 is 17 amino acids long. CDR1 is MDHEN and CDR2 is SYDVKM in the germline V gene. With 0 bases removed from V and 5 bases from J, the gap between germline ends came to 16 bases. CDR3: CASSLWSPRVGTGELFF. The CDR3 DNA is TGTGCCAGCAGTTTATGGAGCCCCAGGGTAGGGACCGGGGAGCTGTTTTTT.

This rearrangement joins TRBV30 to TRBJ2-4, with TRBD1 identical over 7 bases. This CDR3 region has 14 residues. The V gene end was trimmed by 2 bases and the J gene end by 2 bases; junction bases not matched to a gene: 3. The germline V gene encodes CDR1 GTSNPN and CDR2 SVGIG (reference sequence). CDR3 loop: CAWSTGVTKNIQYF. As DNA, the CDR3 is TGTGCCTGGAGTACAGGGGTAACCAAAAACATTCAGTACTTC.

This chain links TRBV25-1 with TRBJ2-5, with TRBD1 matching over 10 bases. Germline trimming cut 3 bases from V and 1 base from J; bases unmatched to any gene: 2. The CDR3 is 15 amino acids. Germline lookup yields CDR1 MGHDK and CDR2 SYGVNS. CDR3 loop: CASSDGTGVQETQYF. The CDR3 region has the DNA TGTGCCAGCAGTGATGGGACAGGGGTCCAAGAGACCCAGTACTTC.

The chain has TRBV15 and TRBJ1-1; D perhaps matches TRBD1 (6 bases). V was shortened by 6 bases and J by 3 bases, with 17 bases between the two germline ends. The CDR3 sequence is 15 residues long. Per the germline V gene, CDR1 is LNHNV and CDR2 is YYDKDF (reference sequence). The chain's CDR3 is CATSKEREGDTEAFF. In DNA, the CDR3 is TGTGCCACCAGTAAAGAGAGGGAGGGGGACACTGAAGCTTTCTTT.

The chain links TRBV30 to TRBJ1-2; D unresolved. The germline V and J ends were trimmed by 0 bases and 0 bases, with 11 bases remaining between them. The CDR3 has 15 amino acids. Germline-derived CDR1 and CDR2 are GTSNPN and SVGIG (reference sequence). The CDR3 spells CAWSVIPGSNYGYTF. CDR3 nucleotide sequence: TGTGCCTGGAGTGTAATCCCAGGATCTAACTATGGCTACACCTTC.

This chain joins TRBV9 and TRBJ1-1; 8 bases match TRBD1. Germline V lookup: CDR1 SGDLS, CDR2 YYNGEE. V dropped 0 bases and J dropped 6; count of bases not matched to a gene: 4. CDR3 length: 14 amino acids. The CDR3 is CASSVVGQGPEAFF. The CDR3 DNA is TGTGCCAGCAGCGTAGTCGGACAGGGTCCTGAAGCTTTCTTT. The full variable domain, completed using reference TRBV9 and TRBJ1-1, is DSGVTQTPKHLITATGQRVTLRCSPRSGDLSVYWYQQSLDQGLQFLIQYYNGEERAKGNILERFSAQQFPDLHSELNLSSLELGDSALYFCASSVVGQGPEAFFGQGTRLTVV.

V usage is TRBV5-1 and J usage is TRBJ1-3; D uncertain. V was pared by 1 base and J by 0 bases, with 11 bases between. The CDR3 is made up of 16 amino acids. Germline CDR1 and CDR2: SGHRS and YFSETQ. Here the CDR3 reads CASSLTYSLSGNTIYF. The CDR3 nucleotides read TGCGCCAGCAGCTTGACGTACAGCCTCTCTGGAAACACCATATATTTT.

This clone was recorded once. The rearrangement uses TRBV6-5 and TRBJ2-1; TRBD2 matches 10 bases. This CDR3 comprises 15 residues. V trimming: 6 bases; J trimming: 2 bases; junction bases outside the gene matches: 4. Germline V CDR1 and CDR2: MNHEY, SVGAGI. This CDR3 is CASRGSGGTYNEQFF. The CDR3 DNA follows: TGTGCCAGCAGAGGTAGCGGGGGGACCTACAATGAGCAGTTCTTC.

The chain joins TRBV6-5 to TRBJ1-4, with unresolved D. This CDR3 has 14 amino acids. The germline V gene has CDR1 MNHEY and CDR2 SVGAGI. The V and J ends lost 2 bases and 0 bases respectively, with 4 bases between them. This CDR3 reads CASSYIPTNEKLFF. The CDR3 nucleotides read TGTGCCAGCAGTTACATACCAACTAATGAAAAACTGTTTTTT.

This clone occurred once. The rearrangement uses TRBV7-2 and TRBJ2-3, with 13 bases matching TRBD2. Germline lookup yields CDR1 SGHTA and CDR2 FQGNSA. Trimming cost V 5 bases and J 2 bases; bases outside gene matches: 4. The CDR3 length is 16 residues. CDR3 nucleotides: TGTGCCAGCAGCCTCGGGACTAGCGGGGCCACAGATACGCAGTATTTT. Amino acids: CASSLGTSGATDTQYF.

Comment on this clone: The conserved phenylalanine or tryptophan normally closing the CDR3 is absent here, so this likely arose from a read error. The rearrangement links TRBV6-6 to TRBJ1-1, with D tentatively TRBD1 (6 bases). Per the germline V gene, CDR1 is MNHNY and CDR2 is SVGAGI (reference sequence). Trimming stripped 6 bases from V and 4 bases from J, with 15 bases between. The CDR3 covers 14 residues. CDR3 coding DNA: TGTGCCAGCAGACGAGGGGGGATGGTCACTGAAGCTTTCGTT. Protein: CASRRGGMVTEAFV.